This T cell receptor (beta chain) was identified during a study of T-cell reconstitution after alpha-beta-depleted transplantation in children. Study results and limitations: By about two months after transplant, alpha-beta T cells reportedly arose from several hundred graft clones that had expanded. Surviving recipient T cells and thymic progenitors accounted for the high day-60 TCRbeta diversity observed in some patients. Counts and diversity of T cells one year after transplant came mostly from newly produced T cells.

This clonotype has ten or more counts. Its specificity is not known. Preparation of the TCRbeta library was carried out with unique molecular identifiers. From the PCR reads, TCRdb called clonotypes with MiXCR, one entry per CDR3 protein. The profile shows 780,000 or so distinct CDR3 sequences, roughly 15% of them singletons. This receptor was identified in a male patient younger than 18 who had a stem cell transplant for acute lymphoblastic leukemia, so the T cells may come from the graft donor. The sample in question was PBMCs, mostly from graft donor cells, obtained 360 days after TCRalphabeta/CD19-depleted stem cell transplant.

CDR3 DNA sequence: TGTGCCAGCAGCTTAGAGTCCGGCTCCTACAATGAGCAGTTCTTC. As protein: CASSLESGSYNEQFF. The chain combines TRBV7-2 with TRBJ2-1; D remains unclear. Germline V gene data show CDR1 as SGHTA and CDR2 as FQGNSA. This CDR3 contains 15 residues. Trimming stripped 1 base from V and 0 bases from J, with 7 bases between.